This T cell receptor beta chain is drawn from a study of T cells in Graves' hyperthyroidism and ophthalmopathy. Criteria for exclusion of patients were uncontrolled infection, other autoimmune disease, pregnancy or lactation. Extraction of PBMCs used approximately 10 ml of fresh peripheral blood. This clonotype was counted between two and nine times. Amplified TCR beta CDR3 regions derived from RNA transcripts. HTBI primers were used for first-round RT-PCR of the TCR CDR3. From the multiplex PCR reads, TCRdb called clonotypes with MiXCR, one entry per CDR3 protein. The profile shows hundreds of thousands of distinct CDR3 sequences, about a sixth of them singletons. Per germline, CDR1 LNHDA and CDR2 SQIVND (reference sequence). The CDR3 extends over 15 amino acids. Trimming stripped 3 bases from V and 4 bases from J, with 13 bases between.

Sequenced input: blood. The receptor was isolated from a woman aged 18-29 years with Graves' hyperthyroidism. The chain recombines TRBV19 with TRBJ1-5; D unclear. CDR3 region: CASSMVQQPNQPQHF. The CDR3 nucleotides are TGTGCCAGTAGTATGGTCCAGCAACCAAATCAGCCCCAGCATTTT.